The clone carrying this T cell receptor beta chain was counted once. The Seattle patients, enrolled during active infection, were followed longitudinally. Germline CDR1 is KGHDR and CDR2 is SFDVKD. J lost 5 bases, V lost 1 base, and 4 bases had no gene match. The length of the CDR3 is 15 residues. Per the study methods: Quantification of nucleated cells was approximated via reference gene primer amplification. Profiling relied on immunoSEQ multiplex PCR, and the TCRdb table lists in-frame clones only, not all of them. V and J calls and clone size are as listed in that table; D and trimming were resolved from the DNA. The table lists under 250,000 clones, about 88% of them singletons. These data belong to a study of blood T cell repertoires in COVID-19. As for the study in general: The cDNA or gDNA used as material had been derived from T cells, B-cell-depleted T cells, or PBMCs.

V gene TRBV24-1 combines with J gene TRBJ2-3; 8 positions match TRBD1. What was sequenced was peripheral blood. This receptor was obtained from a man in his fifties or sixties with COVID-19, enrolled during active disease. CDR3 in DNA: TGTGCCACCAGTGATTTCAACAGGGGGGAAGATACGCAGTATTTT. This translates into CATSDFNRGEDTQYF.